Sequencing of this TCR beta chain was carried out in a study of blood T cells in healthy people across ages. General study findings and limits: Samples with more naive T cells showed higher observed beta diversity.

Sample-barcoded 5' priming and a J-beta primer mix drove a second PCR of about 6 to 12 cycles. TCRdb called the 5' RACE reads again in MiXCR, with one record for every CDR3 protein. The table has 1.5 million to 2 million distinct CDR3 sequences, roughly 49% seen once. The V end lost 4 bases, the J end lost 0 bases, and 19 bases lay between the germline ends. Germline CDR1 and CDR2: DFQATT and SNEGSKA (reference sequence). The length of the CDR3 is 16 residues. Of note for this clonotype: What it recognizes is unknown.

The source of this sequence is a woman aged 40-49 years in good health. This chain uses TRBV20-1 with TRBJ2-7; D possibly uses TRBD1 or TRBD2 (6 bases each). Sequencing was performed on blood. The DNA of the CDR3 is TGCAGTGCTAAGGAATGGGGGCGGGGAAGCTCCTACGAGCAGTACTTC. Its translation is CSAKEWGRGSSYEQYF.